These 18 T cell receptor beta chains share one sample of origin, sequenced in a study of CD8+CD57+ T cells in acquired aplastic anemia. Both TCR beta VDJ combination and CDR3 sequence profiling were carried out. Genomic DNA was the template for this profiling. TCRdb re-called the reads with MiXCR, one entry per CDR3 protein. The data contain under 150,000 distinct CDR3 sequences, nearly 40% of them singletons. Before being chosen for sequencing, patients had shown CD8+CD57+ cell expansion by flow cytometry. Sequencing was done on a sample of sorted CD4+, CD8+, or CD8+CD57+ T cells (not recorded which) from PBMCs. Receptor source: a human donor with aplastic anemia.

The chain has TRBV10-3 and TRBJ2-3; the D gene is possibly TRBD1 (5 bases). V gave up 2 bases and J gave up 5 bases, with 17 bases separating them. This CDR3 spans 16 amino acids. The germline V gene has CDR1 ENHRY and CDR2 SYGVKD. CDR3 loop: CAISEEAWGDRDTQYF. The CDR3, as DNA: TGTGCCATCAGTGAGGAGGCGTGGGGCGATAGAGATACGCAGTATTTT.

This clonotype was seen at least ten times. The rearrangement uses TRBV19 and TRBJ1-1; D might be TRBD1 (6 bases). This CDR3 is built from 13 residues. CDR1 and CDR2 (germline): LNHDA, SQIVND (reference sequence). Between the trimmed V and J ends, which lost 8 bases and 0 bases, there was a span of 10 bases. CDR3 DNA: TGTGCCAGTGGACAGATGATGAACACTGAAGCTTTCTTT. Protein: CASGQMMNTEAFF.

This clonotype was observed many times. This chain joins TRBV12-3 or TRBV12-4 and TRBJ1-2, with D maybe TRBD1 (5 bases). This CDR3 region has 15 residues. V was shortened by 1 base and J by 4 bases, with 13 bases between the two germline ends. The CDR3 is CASSLVGGWTYGYTF. CDR3 sequence (DNA): TGTGCCAGCAGTTTAGTCGGGGGTTGGACCTATGGCTACACCTTC.

The chain couples TRBV24-1 to TRBJ2-2, with 9 bases identical to TRBD2. Per germline, CDR1 KGHDR and CDR2 SFDVKD. Germline trimming cut 6 bases from V and 1 base from J; bases unmatched to any gene: 2. The CDR3 sequence is 15 residues long. Here the CDR3 reads CATSSGGMNTGELFF. The CDR3 nucleotides read TGTGCCACCAGTAGCGGGGGGATGAACACCGGGGAGCTGTTTTTT.

The sample holds many counts of this clonotype. The chain employs TRBV5-1 and TRBJ1-1, with D perhaps TRBD1 (5 bases). The CDR3 extends over 14 amino acids. Trimming pared 3 bases from V and 1 base from J, leaving 10 bases between. Germline-derived CDR1 and CDR2 are SGHRS and YFSETQ. CDR3 sequence (DNA): TGCGCCAGCAGCTGGGACGGGAGGAACACTGAAGCTTTCTTT. It translates to CASSWDGRNTEAFF.

This clonotype was recorded a few times. The rearrangement joins TRBV19 to TRBJ1-6; TRBD1 is a possible D gene (6 bases). The germline gives CDR1 LNHDA, CDR2 SQIVND (reference sequence). Deletions cut 3 bases from V and 7 bases from J, with 10 bases between. There are 14 residues in the CDR3. CDR3 in amino acids: CASSIPGQNSPLHF. CDR3 coding DNA: TGTGCCAGTAGTATCCCGGGACAAAATTCACCCCTCCACTTT.

In its sample, this clonotype was seen many times. V usage is TRBV11-3 and J usage is TRBJ1-1; D is undetermined. The CDR3 totals 13 residues. CDR1 SGHNT and CDR2 YENEEA come from the germline V gene. Trimming cost V 6 bases and J 1 base, with 9 bases left between them. CDR3 protein: CASSVKGNTEAFF. The CDR3 region has the DNA TGTGCCAGCAGTGTAAAGGGGAACACTGAAGCTTTCTTT.

This clonotype was counted between two and nine times. V usage is TRBV6-2 or TRBV6-3 and J usage is TRBJ1-1; TRBD1 agrees at 10 bases. CDR1 MNHEY and CDR2 SVGEGT come from the germline V gene. The J segment lost 0 bases and the V segment lost 8 bases, leaving 3 bases of the junction unmatched. The CDR3 is made up of 14 amino acids. In DNA, the CDR3 is TGTGCCAGCGGGACAGGGGCGGTGAACACTGAAGCTTTCTTT. Protein sequence: CASGTGAVNTEAFF.

The table lists this clonotype with a few counts. The V call is TRBV9, the J call TRBJ2-3; no firm D call. The CDR3 totals 12 residues. The V end lost 0 bases, the J end lost 6 bases, and 5 bases lay between the germline ends. Germline CDR1 is SGDLS and CDR2 is YYNGEE. The CDR3 protein is CASSVVGDTQYF. The CDR3 DNA is TGTGCCAGCAGCGTAGTTGGGGATACGCAGTATTTT.

This rearrangement joins TRBV2 to TRBJ1-6; D gene ambiguous. The germline V gene has CDR1 SNHLY and CDR2 FYNNEI. Trimming cost V 1 base and J 10 bases, with 8 bases left between them. The CDR3 has 13 amino acids. The CDR3 region has the DNA TGTGCCAGCAGTGAAGGTCCGGGGTCACCCCTCCACTTT. Translation: CASSEGPGSPLHF.

This clonotype showed up many times. The chain employs TRBV7-8 and TRBJ1-1; D remains unclear. This CDR3 has 15 residues. V lost 1 base, J lost 2 bases, and 11 bases lay in between. CDR1 is SGHVS and CDR2 is FQNEAQ in the germline V gene. The CDR3 DNA follows: TGTGCCAGCAGCTTAGTGGGAGGGAGAAACACTGAAGCTTTCTTT. Translation: CASSLVGGRNTEAFF.

This clonotype was seen a few times. This chain connects TRBV10-3 to TRBJ2-7; 9 bases agree with TRBD1. Per the germline V gene, CDR1 is ENHRY and CDR2 is SYGVKD. This CDR3 contains 13 residues. The J segment lost 2 bases and the V segment lost 9 bases, leaving 5 bases of the junction unmatched. CDR3 amino acids: CAIRDRVAYEQYF. The CDR3 DNA is TGTGCCATTAGGGACAGGGTGGCCTACGAGCAGTACTTC.

This clonotype was recorded at least ten times. J is TRBJ2-4 and V is TRBV14, with no clear D. Germline V CDR1 and CDR2: SGHDN, FVKESK. The CDR3 consists of 16 residues. Trimming left V 3 bases short and J 4 bases short, with 16 bases between. The CDR3 sequence: CASSQKPLGLKNIQYF. DNA of the CDR3: TGTGCCAGCAGCCAGAAACCATTAGGTTTAAAAAACATTCAGTACTTC. The variable domain in full, with the rest retrieved from reference TRBV14 and TRBJ2-4, is EAGVTQFPSHSVIEKGQTVTLRCDPISGHDNLYWYRRVMGKEIKFLLHFVKESKQDESGMPNNRFLAERTGGTYSTLKVQPAELEDSGVYFCASSQKPLGLKNIQYFGAGTRLSVL.

This clonotype was counted at least ten times. The chain joins TRBV27 to TRBJ1-5; D remains ambiguous. Per germline, CDR1 MNHEY and CDR2 SMNVEV (reference sequence). V dropped 4 bases and J dropped 7 bases, with 11 bases sitting between them. This CDR3 contains 13 residues. The CDR3 protein is CASSSSNGQPQHF. As DNA, the CDR3 is TGTGCCAGCAGTTCTTCCAACGGCCAGCCCCAGCATTTT.

On this clonotype: This may arise from a read error, as a much more abundant clone is one base away. V and J are TRBV11-2 and TRBJ2-3, with D possibly matching TRBD2 (6 bases). The V gene's germline CDR1 is SGHAT and CDR2 FQNNGV. This CDR3 spans 15 amino acids. In DNA, the CDR3 is TGTGCCAGCAGCTCCGGGACTTTCCGCGCAGATACGCAGTGTTTT. It is translated as CASSSGTFRADTQCF.

This clonotype was seen repeatedly, ten times or more. The chain couples TRBV20-1 to TRBJ1-1; D is unclear. Germline V lookup: CDR1 DFQATT, CDR2 SNEGSKA (reference sequence). The V gene lost 2 bases and the J gene lost 5 bases, with 15 bases spanning the gap. This CDR3 is built from 14 residues. The CDR3 nucleotides read TGCAGTGCTAGACGGGCCTCCGGAGTGACTGAAGCTTTCTTT. It specifies CSARRASGVTEAFF.

Comment on this clonotype: This may be a read error, as it is one base from a much larger clone. The chain has TRBV7-8 and TRBJ1-5, with 8 bases aligning to TRBD1. This CDR3 has 12 amino acids. CDR1 and CDR2 from the germline V gene are SGHVS and FQNEAQ. The trim removed 8 bases at V and 4 bases at J, leaving 1 base unmatched. CDR3: CASGQGNQPQHF. The CDR3 DNA reads TGTGCCAGCGGACAGGGTAATCAGCCCCAGCATTTT.

This clonotype was seen at least ten times. The chain has TRBV3-1 and TRBJ1-5; the D is unclear. V lost 1 base to trimming and J lost 0 bases, with 7 bases between them. CDR3 length equals 15 residues. Germline V gives CDR1 LGHDT, CDR2 YNNKEL (reference sequence). CDR3 sequence: CASSQVMGSNQPQHF. The DNA for the CDR3 is TGTGCCAGCAGCCAAGTAATGGGTAGCAATCAGCCCCAGCATTTT.